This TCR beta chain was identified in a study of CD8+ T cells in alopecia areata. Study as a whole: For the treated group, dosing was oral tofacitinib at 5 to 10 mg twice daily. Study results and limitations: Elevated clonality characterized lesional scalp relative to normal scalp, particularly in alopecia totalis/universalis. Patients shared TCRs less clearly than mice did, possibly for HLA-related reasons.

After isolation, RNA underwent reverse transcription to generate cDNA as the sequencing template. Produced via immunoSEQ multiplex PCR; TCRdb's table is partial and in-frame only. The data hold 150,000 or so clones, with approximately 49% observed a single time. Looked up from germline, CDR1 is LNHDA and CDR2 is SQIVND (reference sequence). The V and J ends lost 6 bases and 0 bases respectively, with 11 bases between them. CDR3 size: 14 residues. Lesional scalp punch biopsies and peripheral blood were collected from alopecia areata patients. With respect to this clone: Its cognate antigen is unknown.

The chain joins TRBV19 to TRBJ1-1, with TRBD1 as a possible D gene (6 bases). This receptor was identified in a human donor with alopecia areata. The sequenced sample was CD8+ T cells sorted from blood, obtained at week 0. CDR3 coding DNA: TGTGCCAGTAGCCCACAGGGATTGAACACTGAAGCTTTCTTT. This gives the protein CASSPQGLNTEAFF.